The 12 T cell receptor beta chains reported below all come from one sample, sequenced in a study of breast tumors, draining lymph nodes, adjacent tissues. TCRdb used MiXCR to reprocess the multiplex PCR reads, holding one entry per CDR3 protein. The sample includes about 52,000 distinct CDR3 sequences, roughly 39% seen only once; the top ten take approximately 10%. The sequencing input was breast tumor tissue. The receptor set was obtained from a female donor with breast cancer. Some clones in this sample may be carry-over from other donors' samples.

Ten or more counts support this clonotype. V and J are TRBV10-1 and TRBJ1-5; D is unresolved. Germline loops: CDR1 WNHNN, CDR2 SYGVQD (reference sequence). V lost 6 bases to trimming and J lost 1 base, with 10 bases between them. The CDR3 has 14 residues. The chain's CDR3 is CASSDLISNQPQHF. CDR3 nucleotides: TGCGCCAGCAGCGACTTAATAAGCAATCAGCCCCAGCATTTT.

The chain recombines TRBV10-2 with TRBJ1-6; maybe TRBD1 (6 bases). The length of the CDR3 is 15 residues. Per the germline V gene, CDR1 is WSHSY and CDR2 is SAAADI. Between the trimmed V and J ends, which lost 6 bases and 11 bases, there was a span of 20 bases. CDR3 amino acids: CASSPGRAQGTPLHF. The CDR3, as DNA: TGCGCCAGCAGCCCTGGGAGGGCGCAGGGGACACCCCTCCACTTT.

This clonotype has at least ten counts. The J gene is TRBJ2-1, the V gene TRBV6-2 or TRBV6-3; D is ambiguous. This CDR3 comprises 13 residues. V shed 6 bases and J shed 2 bases, with 8 bases lying between them. From germline, CDR1 is MNHEY and CDR2 SVGEGT. The CDR3 is CASSVRAYNEQFF. The CDR3 DNA reads as TGTGCCAGCAGCGTACGGGCCTACAATGAGCAGTTCTTC.

This clonotype was seen many times. The chain carries TRBV5-6 and TRBJ2-2; 7 bases agree with TRBD1. V lost 6 bases and J lost 5; bases outside the gene matches: 7. The length of the CDR3 is 14 residues. Germline loops: CDR1 SGHDT, CDR2 YYEEEE. The CDR3 region has the DNA TGTGCCAGCAACATCAGGGGGTTAACCGGGGAGCTGTTTTTT. This gives the protein CASNIRGLTGELFF.

This clonotype was detected many times. J is TRBJ2-3 and V is TRBV20-1, with TRBD2 as a possible D gene (5 bases). CDR3 size: 12 residues. The germline CDR1 and CDR2 sequences are DFQATT and SNEGSKA (reference sequence). Deletions cut 1 base from V and 4 bases from J, with 6 bases between. The CDR3 DNA sequence: TGCAGTGCTAGAGGAGCGGCAGATACGCAGTATTTT. Translated: CSARGAADTQYF.

The chain's CDR3 is CAGSVRQGEGETQYF. CDR3 bases: TGTGCCGGAAGTGTCCGACAGGGGGAAGGGGAGACCCAGTACTTC. The V and J genes are TRBV19 and TRBJ2-5, with 9 bases lining up with TRBD1. Per the germline V gene, CDR1 is LNHDA and CDR2 is SQIVND (reference sequence). The CDR3 consists of 15 residues. Trimming cost V 11 bases and J 5 bases; bases outside gene matches: 15.

In regard to this clonotype: Germline is not matched at one junction end, which may reflect a read error. This sequence joins TRBV29-1 and TRBJ2-7; 9 positions agree with TRBD1. The CDR3 spans 12 residues. Germline CDR1 and CDR2: SQVTM and ANQGSEA. CDR3 sequence reads: CSTPGQGYEEYF. For the CDR3, the DNA is TGCAGCACACCGGGACAGGGCTACGAGGAGTACTTC.

The rearrangement links TRBV29-1 to TRBJ2-5; D might be TRBD1 (5 bases). This CDR3 region has 13 residues. Trimming shortened V by 7 bases and J by 3 bases, and 15 bases separated the two germline ends. Germline CDR1 is SQVTM and CDR2 is ANQGSEA. The CDR3 loop reads CSGDLSGKETQYF. For the CDR3, the DNA is TGCAGCGGAGACCTTTCAGGGAAAGAGACCCAGTACTTC.

The table lists this clonotype with many counts. The rearrangement uses TRBV12-3 or TRBV12-4 and TRBJ2-1, with D unclear. Between the trimmed V and J ends, which lost 3 bases and 3 bases, there was a span of 6 bases. The CDR3 extends over 13 amino acids. Here the CDR3 DNA reads TGTGCCAGCAGTTTTTCAGACTACAATGAGCAGTTCTTC. It codes for CASSFSDYNEQFF.

This clonotype was recorded many times. The genes are TRBV6-6 and TRBJ1-2, with 9 bases fitting TRBD1. The CDR3 contains 16 residues. Germline CDR1 MNHNY, CDR2 SVGAGI (reference sequence). V shed 5 bases, J shed 6 bases, and the junction held 13 bases outside the gene matches. CDR3 sequence: CASSHPSTGQGHGYTF. The CDR3 coding sequence is TGTGCCAGCAGTCACCCGAGTACGGGACAGGGCCATGGCTACACCTTC.

The sample holds many counts of this clonotype. DNA for the CDR3: TGCAGTGCTAGAGGTACAGGGGGCGAAGGCGGGCAGTTCTTC. Encoded protein: CSARGTGGEGGQFF. The gene calls are TRBV20-1 and TRBJ2-1; 9 nucleotides match TRBD1. J was trimmed by 12 bases and V by 1 base; bases with no gene match: 10. Germline loops: CDR1 DFQATT, CDR2 SNEGSKA (reference sequence). There are 14 residues in the CDR3.

This clonotype was recorded once. The chain links TRBV10-3 to TRBJ2-7; maybe TRBD2 (7 bases). The V gene's germline CDR1 is ENHRY and CDR2 SYGVKD. The V and J ends lost 10 bases and 5 bases respectively, with 24 bases between them. This CDR3 region has 15 residues. CDR3 protein: CATRLGGGPGNEQYF. For the CDR3, the DNA is TGTGCCACCAGACTAGGGGGAGGGCCGGGAAACGAGCAGTACTTC.